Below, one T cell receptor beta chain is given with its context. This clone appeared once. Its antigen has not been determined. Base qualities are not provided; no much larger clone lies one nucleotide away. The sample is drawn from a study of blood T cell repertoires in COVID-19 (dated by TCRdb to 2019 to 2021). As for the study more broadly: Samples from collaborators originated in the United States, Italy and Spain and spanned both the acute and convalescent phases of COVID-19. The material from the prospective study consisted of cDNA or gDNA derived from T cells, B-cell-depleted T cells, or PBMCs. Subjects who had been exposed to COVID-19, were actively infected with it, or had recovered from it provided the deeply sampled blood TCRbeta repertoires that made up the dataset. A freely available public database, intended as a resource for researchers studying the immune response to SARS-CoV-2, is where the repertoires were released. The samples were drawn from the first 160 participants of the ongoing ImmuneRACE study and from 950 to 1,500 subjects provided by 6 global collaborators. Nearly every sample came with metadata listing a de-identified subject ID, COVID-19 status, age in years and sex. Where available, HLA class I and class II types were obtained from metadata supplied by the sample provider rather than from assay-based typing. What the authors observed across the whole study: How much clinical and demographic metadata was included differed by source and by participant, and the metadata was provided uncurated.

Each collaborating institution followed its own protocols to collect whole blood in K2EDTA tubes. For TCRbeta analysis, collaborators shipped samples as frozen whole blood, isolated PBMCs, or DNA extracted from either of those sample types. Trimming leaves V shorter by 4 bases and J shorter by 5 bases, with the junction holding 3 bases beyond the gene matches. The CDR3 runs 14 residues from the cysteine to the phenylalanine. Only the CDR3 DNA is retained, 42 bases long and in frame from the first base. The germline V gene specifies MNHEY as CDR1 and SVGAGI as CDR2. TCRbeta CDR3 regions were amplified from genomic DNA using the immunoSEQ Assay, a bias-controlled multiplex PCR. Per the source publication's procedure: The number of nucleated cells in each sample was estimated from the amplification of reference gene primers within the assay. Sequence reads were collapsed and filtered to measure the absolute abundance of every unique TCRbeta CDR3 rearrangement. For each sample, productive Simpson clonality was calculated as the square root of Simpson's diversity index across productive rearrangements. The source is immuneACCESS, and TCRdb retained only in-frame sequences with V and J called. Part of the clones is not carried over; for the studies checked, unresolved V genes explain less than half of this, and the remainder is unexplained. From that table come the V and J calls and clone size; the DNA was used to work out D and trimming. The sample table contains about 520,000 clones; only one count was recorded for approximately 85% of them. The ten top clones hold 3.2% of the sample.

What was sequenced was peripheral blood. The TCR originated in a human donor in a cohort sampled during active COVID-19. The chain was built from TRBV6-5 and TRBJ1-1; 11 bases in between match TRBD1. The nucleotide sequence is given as TGTGCCAGCAGTTTCGGACAGGGGGCTACTGAAGCTTTCTTT. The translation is CASSFGQGATEAFF.